This entry is about one T cell receptor (beta chain). What it binds is not known. Sample time point: newly diagnosed GD, antithyroid drugs for less than 3 months. RNA from PBMCs was the source of the TCR library. From germline, CDR1 is DFQATT and CDR2 SNEGSKA (reference sequence). The V segment lost 4 bases and the J segment 5 bases; nucleotides outside the gene matches: 2. The CDR3 is 13 amino acids. Building the TCR beta libraries relied on iRepertoire HTBI primers, and CDR3 regions underwent Arm-PCR. MiXCR, run by TCRdb on the multiplex PCR reads, gives a single entry per CDR3 protein. This table holds approximately 470,000 distinct CDR3 sequences, around 15% found once. This specimen comes from a study of regulatory T cells in long-lasting Graves disease. Study-level background: Graves' patients (newly diagnosed) had been on antithyroid drugs under 3 months.

Study-wide results and caveats: The number of shared public clonotypes was higher in persistent patients (under 3,000) than new patients (approximately 1,000).

The sample was also linked to a second study, of T cells in Graves' hyperthyroidism and ophthalmopathy. That source reports: From stable hyperthyroidism, ophthalmopathy was separated by a 13 V-J model.

The chain uses TRBV20-1 and TRBJ2-2, with 9 bases that match TRBD2. Sequenced here: peripheral blood mononuclear cells (PBMCs), sampled at new diagnosis, from a patient treated with antithyroid drugs. This TCR was recovered from a man aged 35 to 55 with Graves disease. The CDR3 DNA reads TGCAGTGCTATGGCGGGAGGGACCGGGGAGCTGTTTTTT. Translating it yields CSAMAGGTGELFF.